This is a list of T cell receptor beta chains from one sample in a study of blood T cells in healthy people across ages. TCRdb processed the 5' RACE reads anew with MiXCR; each CDR3 protein has one entry. The data hold hundreds of thousands of distinct CDR3 sequences, with about 36% observed a single time. Sequenced material: blood. The origin of the receptors is a man aged 18 to 30 in good health. CDR3s include the opening cysteine and the closing phenylalanine or tryptophan. The D gene is left open where the match is weak. Only some rows state a clone size, as once, few, many or a class for expanded clones.

D,V,length,size,J,CDR3,DNA
NA,TRBV7-2,13,few,TRBJ2-1,CASSPSSAIKQFF,TGTGCCAGCAGCCCCTCTAGCGCCATAAAGCAGTTCTTC
NA,TRBV7-9,15,NA,TRBJ2-7,CASSQGRQSSYEQYF,TGTGCCAGCAGCCAGGGGCGGCAAAGCTCCTACGAGCAGTACTTC
NA,TRBV20-1,13,NA,TRBJ1-5,CSARGRINQPQHF,TGCAGTGCTAGGGGCCGAATTAATCAGCCCCAGCATTTT
TRBD2,TRBV12-3/TRBV12-4,15,many,TRBJ2-1,CASKPGRRSNNEQFF,TGTGCCAGCAAACCCGGGAGGAGGTCTAATAATGAGCAGTTCTTC
NA,TRBV4-1,19,many,TRBJ1-2,CASSQVLLPRDTINYGYTF,TGCGCCAGCAGCCAAGTTTTACTTCCACGGGACACGATTAACTATGGCTACACCTTC
TRBD2,TRBV12-3/TRBV12-4,17,NA,TRBJ2-1,CASSTSGGGLPYNEQFF,TGTGCCAGCAGTACTAGCGGGGGGGGCCTACCTTACAATGAGCAGTTCTTC
NA,TRBV20-1,13,NA,TRBJ1-6,CSARGYLDSPLHF,TGCAGTGCTAGAGGATATTTGGACTCACCCCTCCACTTT
TRBD2,TRBV6-5,15,NA,TRBJ2-5,CASRVAGVYQETQYF,TGTGCCAGCAGAGTAGCGGGGGTGTACCAAGAGACCCAGTACTTC
NA,TRBV20-1,12,NA,TRBJ1-5,CSASGGPQPQHF,TGCAGTGCTAGTGGGGGGCCCCAGCCCCAGCATTTT
TRBD1,TRBV4-1,15,NA,TRBJ1-2,CASSHAGKGAFGYTF,TGCGCCAGCAGCCATGCGGGCAAGGGGGCGTTTGGCTACACCTTC
NA,TRBV12-3/TRBV12-4,12,NA,TRBJ1-5,CASSKTFQPQHF,TGTGCCAGCAGTAAGACGTTTCAGCCCCAGCATTTT
TRBD1,TRBV20-1,13,many,TRBJ2-4,CSARGQGFNIQYF,TGCAGTGCTAGAGGACAGGGATTCAACATTCAGTACTTC
TRBD1,TRBV15,13,NA,TRBJ2-7,CATRTGPVDEQYF,TGTGCCACCCGGACAGGACCCGTGGATGAGCAGTACTTC
TRBD2,TRBV14,17,NA,TRBJ2-7,CASSLFPGGVESYEQYF,TGTGCCAGCAGCCTATTCCCGGGGGGGGTAGAGTCCTACGAGCAGTACTTC
NA,TRBV12-3/TRBV12-4,14,few,TRBJ1-4,CASSLRVPGEKLFF,TGTGCCAGCAGTCTGAGGGTACCGGGTGAAAAACTGTTTTTT
TRBD2,TRBV6-5,15,NA,TRBJ2-2,CASSLSGRWAGELFF,TGTGCCAGCAGCCTGAGCGGGAGATGGGCCGGGGAGCTGTTTTTT
NA,TRBV6-1,10,NA,TRBJ2-7,CASSEEGQYF,TGTGCCAGCAGTGAAGAGGGGCAGTACTTC
TRBD2,TRBV4-3,16,few,TRBJ2-3,CASSQDERGSTDTQYF,TGCGCCAGCAGCCAAGATGAGCGGGGAAGCACAGATACGCAGTATTTT
NA,TRBV2,15,NA,TRBJ1-5,CASSRYEYSNQPQHF,TGTGCCAGCAGTAGGTACGAGTATAGCAATCAGCCCCAGCATTTT
TRBD2,TRBV29-1,11,few,TRBJ2-1,CSVWTSGKQFF,TGCAGCGTGTGGACTAGCGGAAAGCAGTTCTTC
NA,TRBV10-3,12,NA,TRBJ1-2,CAIREGPYGYTF,TGTGCCATCAGGGAGGGGCCCTATGGCTACACCTTC
NA,TRBV10-3,15,NA,TRBJ1-1,CAISESDGGRTEAFF,TGCGCCATCAGTGAGTCCGATGGGGGGCGGACTGAAGCTTTCTTT
NA,TRBV25-1,15,NA,TRBJ2-3,CASTPSRGRTDTQYF,TGTGCCAGCACCCCGAGTCGGGGGCGCACAGATACGCAGTATTTT
NA,TRBV10-3,18,many,TRBJ2-1,CATGGGGELIISYNEQFF,TGTGCCACCGGGGGAGGTGGGGAGTTAATAATATCCTACAATGAGCAGTTCTTC
NA,TRBV27,12,many,TRBJ2-7,CASRTTAYEQYF,TGTGCCAGCAGAACTACAGCCTACGAGCAGTACTTC
NA,TRBV27,14,few,TRBJ1-5,CASSLSGVHQPQHF,TGTGCCAGCAGTTTATCAGGTGTGCATCAGCCCCAGCATTTT
NA,TRBV12-3/TRBV12-4,16,few,TRBJ1-5,CASSLGGSAGNQPQHF,TGTGCCAGCAGTTTAGGGGGGTCTGCGGGCAATCAGCCCCAGCATTTT
TRBD1,TRBV20-1,16,NA,TRBJ2-7,CSARPYAGQGSYEQYF,TGCAGTGCTAGACCTTACGCAGGACAGGGCTCCTACGAGCAGTACTTC
NA,TRBV10-3,16,NA,TRBJ2-6,CATSAGGRSGANVPTF,TGTGCCACCTCGGCAGGGGGGAGATCTGGGGCCAACGTCCCGACTTTC
NA,TRBV4-3,13,NA,TRBJ1-1,CASSQDLGQKAFF,TGCGCCAGCAGCCAAGATCTCGGACAGAAAGCTTTCTTT
NA,TRBV6-2/TRBV6-3,15,NA,TRBJ2-1,CASIPGGYLNNEQFF,TGTGCCAGCATCCCCGGTGGTTACTTAAACAATGAGCAGTTCTTC
TRBD2,TRBV7-2,15,many,TRBJ2-7,CASSLGASGTYEQYF,TGTGCCAGCAGCTTAGGGGCTAGCGGAACCTACGAGCAGTACTTC
NA,TRBV4-1,14,few,TRBJ1-2,CASSQPLDRYGYTF,TGCGCCAGCAGCCAACCGTTAGACAGATATGGCTACACCTTC
TRBD2,TRBV27,15,NA,TRBJ2-1,CAISLAGGQYNEQFF,TGTGCCATCAGTCTCGCGGGGGGACAATACAATGAGCAGTTCTTC
TRBD1,TRBV20-1,15,few,TRBJ1-5,CSARARGLRDQPQHF,TGCAGTGCTAGAGCCAGGGGGCTTCGTGATCAGCCCCAGCATTTT
TRBD2,TRBV20-1,15,NA,TRBJ2-3,CSARSSGGFADTQYF,TGCAGTGCTAGATCCAGCGGGGGATTCGCAGATACGCAGTATTTT
TRBD1,TRBV5-1,16,NA,TRBJ2-5,CASSPGQGMGQETQYF,TGCGCCAGCAGCCCAGGACAGGGAATGGGCCAAGAGACCCAGTACTTC
NA,TRBV20-1,19,NA,TRBJ2-3,CSARDGARGGVLYTDTQYF,TGCAGTGCTAGAGATGGGGCGAGGGGGGGGGTCTTATACACAGATACGCAGTATTTT
NA,TRBV20-1,17,NA,TRBJ1-5,CSAHGEGGGASNQPQHF,TGCAGTGCTCACGGAGAGGGGGGGGGCGCGAGCAATCAGCCCCAGCATTTT
TRBD1,TRBV28,16,few,TRBJ1-2,CASSFPRQGGRYGYTF,TGTGCCAGCAGTTTCCCAAGACAGGGTGGCCGGTATGGCTACACCTTC